Below, 5 T cell receptor beta chains from the same sample are listed, as sequenced in a study of lung T cells in sarcoidosis with Löfgren's syndrome. TCRdb re-called the reads through MiXCR, storing one row per CDR3 protein. The table shows tens of thousands of distinct CDR3 sequences, with 21% occurring only once. The sequenced material came from CD4+ T cells from PBMCs. All receptors come from a human donor with sarcoidosis (Löfgren's syndrome or another form), or a control subject (not recorded which).

This clonotype was found a few times. The V gene is TRBV7-8, the J gene TRBJ2-7; D may be TRBD1 or TRBD2 (5 bases each). Germline CDR1 and CDR2: SGHVS and FQNEAQ. This CDR3 region has 15 residues. V lost 1 base to trimming and J lost 6 bases, with 16 bases between them. CDR3 nucleotides: TGTGCCAGCAGCTTAGGCAGGAGAGGGGCCGGCGAGCAGTACGTC. Its translation is CASSLGRRGAGEQYV.

This clonotype occurred many times. The chain combines TRBV27 with TRBJ2-3; no definite D call. CDR1 and CDR2 from the germline V gene are MNHEY and SMNVEV (reference sequence). The V end was cut by 3 bases, the J end by 5 bases, with 9 bases between. The CDR3 is made up of 13 amino acids. The CDR3 sequence is CASSFSRRDTQYF. The CDR3 DNA follows: TGTGCCAGCAGTTTTTCGCGGCGAGATACGCAGTATTTT.

The rearrangement joins TRBV7-2 to TRBJ1-5, with D possibly TRBD1 on 5 matching bases. Per germline, CDR1 SGHTA and CDR2 FQGNSA. The CDR3 covers 17 residues. The V end lost 5 bases, the J end lost 3 bases, and 20 bases lay between the germline ends. The CDR3 protein is CASSHSPTSGVNQPQHF. As DNA, the CDR3 is TGTGCCAGCAGCCACAGCCCAACATCGGGGGTCAATCAGCCCCAGCATTTT.

This clonotype was found a few times. The chain recombines TRBV12-5 with TRBJ1-5; D is ambiguous. The CDR3 contains 15 residues. Germline V CDR1 and CDR2: LGHNT, FRNRAP. Trimming took off 6 bases at V and 1 base at J, with 13 bases between the two ends. The CDR3 bases are TGTGCTAGTGGCCCCCCCGGGATCAGCAATCAGCCCCAGCATTTT. Its protein is CASGPPGISNQPQHF.

This clonotype was seen many times. V gene TRBV28 combines with J gene TRBJ1-2, with a possible D match to TRBD1 (6 bases). Trimming pared 8 bases from V and 6 bases from J, leaving 22 bases between. The CDR3 has 15 amino acids. The V gene's germline CDR1 is MDHEN and CDR2 SYDVKM. The CDR3 sequence is CASAGPGHQTNGYTF. In DNA, the CDR3 is TGTGCCAGCGCGGGACCGGGACACCAGACCAATGGCTACACCTTC.